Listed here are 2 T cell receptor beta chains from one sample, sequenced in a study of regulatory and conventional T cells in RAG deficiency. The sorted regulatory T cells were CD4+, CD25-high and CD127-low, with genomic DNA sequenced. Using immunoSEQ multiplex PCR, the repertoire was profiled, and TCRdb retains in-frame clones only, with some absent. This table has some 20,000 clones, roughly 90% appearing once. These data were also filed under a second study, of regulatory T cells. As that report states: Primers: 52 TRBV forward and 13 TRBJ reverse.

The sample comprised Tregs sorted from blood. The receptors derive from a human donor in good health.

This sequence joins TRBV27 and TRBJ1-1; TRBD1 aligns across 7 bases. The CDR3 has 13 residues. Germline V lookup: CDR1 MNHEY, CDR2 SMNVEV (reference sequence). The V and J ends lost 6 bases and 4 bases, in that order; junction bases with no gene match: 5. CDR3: CASRRQGITEAFF. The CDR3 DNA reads TGTGCCAGCAGGAGACAGGGTATCACTGAAGCTTTCTTT.

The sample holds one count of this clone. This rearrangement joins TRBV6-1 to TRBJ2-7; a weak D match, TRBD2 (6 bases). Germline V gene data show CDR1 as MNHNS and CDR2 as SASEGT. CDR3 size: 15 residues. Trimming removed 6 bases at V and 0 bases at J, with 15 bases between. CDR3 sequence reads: CASREWTGSSYEQYF. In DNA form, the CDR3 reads TGTGCCAGCAGGGAATGGACCGGGAGCTCCTACGAGCAGTACTTC.